Listed here is a single T cell receptor beta chain. This clonotype was seen a few times. Its antigen is unknown. Base qualities are not recorded, but no much larger clone differs from it by a single base. This sample was included in a study of T cells in Graves' hyperthyroidism and ophthalmopathy (dated by TCRdb to the late 2010s). Broadly, across the study: Peripheral blood was sampled at the time of initial diagnosis, prior to any treatment. Whether ophthalmopathy could be predicted prospectively was tested in an independent validation cohort made up of roughly 20 hyperthyroidism patients plus 17 patients who later progressed to ophthalmopathy. After blood sampling, hyperthyroidism patients were treated with methimazole at a starting dose of 30 mg daily, and ophthalmopathy patients were treated with high-dose intravenous methylprednisolone. The 75 to 100 discovery patients were divided at random into training and test sets in a 7:3 ratio. TCR V-J signatures able to tell the groups apart were searched for in a discovery cohort of 100 patients, of whom around 43 had Graves' ophthalmopathy and around 58 had stable Graves' hyperthyroidism. In six Graves' hyperthyroidism patients, the study also compared T-cell repertoires from thyroid tissue with T-cell repertoires from blood. The paper describes TCR Vbeta CDR3 sequencing of about 140 peripheral blood samples, made up of roughly 40 ophthalmopathy patients, roughly 75 hyperthyroidism patients and roughly 17 progressor patients.

Graves' hyperthyroidism was defined as stable when no progression to ophthalmopathy occurred over 18 months of follow-up. Hyperthyroidism patients were newly diagnosed, had a disease duration of under 2 months, and were aged 18 to 65 years. The study excluded patients with uncontrolled infections, other autoimmune diseases, pregnancy or lactation. Clinical symptoms, serum thyroxine and TRAb, thyroid ultrasound, and orbital computed tomography formed the basis for the diagnoses. PBMCs were separated from about 10 ml of fresh peripheral blood using Ficoll-Paque density gradient centrifugation. Total RNA was extracted using Trizol reagent, and RNA quality was assessed on an Agilent 2100 Bioanalyzer. The TCR beta CDR3 regions were amplified from the RNA transcripts. A first-round RT-PCR of the TCR CDR3 used the HTBI primer set with the Qiagen OneStep RT-PCR kit. Libraries were constructed in a second round of multiplex PCR, after which size selection and purification were performed. Libraries were sequenced paired-end with 100 bp reads on an Illumina HiSeq2000. For the original study's pipeline: Raw data were processed with SOAPnuke, discarding reads with adapters, uncalled bases, mean Phred below 15, or no exact constant-primer or identifier match. High-quality paired reads were merged with COPE v1.2.5, and unique nucleotide sequences were defined as clonotypes. MiTCR v1.1 was used to align the clonotypes against IMGT TRBV, TRBD and TRBJ reference segments. Only V-J combinations with frequency above 0.0001, covering about 99% of repertoires, were analysed. The TCS score was defined as F50 (clonal expansion) divided by E x V (chaos), with BLOSUM62-based TCRdist calculated between CDR3 peptides within each V-J. Welch's t-statistics and random forest reduced fewer than 550 V-J features to roughly 13, which were used in a naive Bayes classifier (R e1071). The public sequencing data were trimmed at Q25 with fastp and processed into clonotypes with MiXCR by TCRdb, which kept only in-frame beta chains. One record per CDR3 amino acid sequence lists the most common genes and DNA. TCRdb assigned the V and J calls; the authors' analysis was not used. Counted in this sample were roughly 380,000 distinct CDR3 sequences; roughly 13% of them appeared once. Roughly 9.6% of the sample belongs to the ten largest clones.

The CDR3, cysteine through phenylalanine, is 15 amino acids long. The kept DNA is CDR3 alone, 45 bases in frame from the first base. CDR1 and CDR2 were assigned from the germline V gene (reference sequence) as LNHDA and SQIVND. Germline trimming: 7 bases from V, 1 base from J; junction bases outside gene matches: 9. Paper-wide results and their limitations: Most expanded thyroid clonotypes (frequency above 0.001) were also detected in blood, suggesting blood repertoires may reflect thyroid immune responses. Sample size was not statistically predetermined, and blinding of investigators to group allocation was not performed. Ophthalmopathy was separated from stable hyperthyroidism by a 13 V-J signature model, with 85% to 90% sensitivity and about 81% specificity obtained in cross-validation and 80%/75% obtained in testing. In validation, the model predicted progression to ophthalmopathy with approximately 70% sensitivity and 72% to 85% specificity, a median of approximately 6.5 months before onset.

The source of this sequence is a woman in her fifties or sixties with Graves' hyperthyroidism. The rearrangement joined TRBV19 to TRBJ1-2; TRBD1 lines up with 7 middle nucleotides. The specimen was blood. The CDR3 region has the sequence CASTEGQSFNYGYTF. The DNA sequence is given as TGTGCCAGTACCGAGGGACAGAGCTTTAACTATGGCTACACCTTC. The CDR3, completed at both ends by the reference TRBV19 and TRBJ1-2 genes, gives the full variable domain DGGITQSPKYLFRKEGQNVTLSCEQNLNHDAMYWYRQDPGQGLRLIYYSQIVNDFQKGDIAEGYSVSREKKESFPLTVTSAQKNPTAFYLCASTEGQSFNYGYTFGSGTRLTVV.